The subject of this entry is one TCR beta chain. What it binds is not known. The sample comes from a study of cytomegalovirus exposure and HLA in healthy donors. The PCR used 60 Vbeta and 13 Jbeta primers. The method was immunoSEQ multiplex PCR; TCRdb's version includes in-frame clones alone and lacks a portion of them. The profile shows 75,000 to 90,000 clones, about 73% of them singletons. Healthy bone marrow donors made up the donors. Points from the study as a whole: Among TCR sequences, most were rare, though some public TCRs appeared in many donors. A later analysis, which compared TCR beta chains of equal frequency, found the HLA-associated ones more clonally expanded.

Sequencing was performed on PBMCs. The clonotype comes from a man aged 35 to 55 in good health and CMV-seronegative.

For the CDR3, the DNA is TGTGCCAGTAGTCCTGACAGTTACAATGAGCAGTTCTTC. This translates into CASSPDSYNEQFF. The V call is TRBV19, the J call TRBJ2-1, with D possibly TRBD1 on 5 matching bases. CDR3 size: 13 residues. V gave up 5 bases and J gave up 4 bases, with 9 bases separating them. Germline loops: CDR1 LNHDA, CDR2 SQIVND (reference sequence).